This T cell receptor (beta chain) was recovered during a study of blood T cell repertoires in COVID-19. Study details: Whether acute or convalescent, the COVID-19 samples came from the United States, Italy and Spain. Sample material is recorded as cDNA or gDNA derived from T cells, B-cell-depleted T cells, or PBMCs.

Original data processing: Nucleated cell number was recorded as an estimate derived from reference gene primer amplification. This table comes from immunoSEQ multiplex PCR, and its TCRdb copy is limited to in-frame clones, with some not included. V and J calls and clone size are given by that table; D and trimming were obtained from the DNA. The sample includes around 19,000 clones, just under 90% of them seen just once. V shed 6 bases and J 0 bases; nucleotides not matched to a gene: 6. The CDR3 has 15 residues. Per the germline V gene, CDR1 is MNHNY and CDR2 is SVGAGI (reference sequence). Sequencing was performed on peripheral blood. The rearrangement uses TRBV6-6 and TRBJ2-7; 9 bases fit TRBD1. This TCR derives from a human donor in a cohort sampled during active COVID-19. The CDR3 sequence: CASRRTGDPSYEQYF. In DNA, the CDR3 is TGTGCCAGCAGGAGGACAGGGGACCCCTCCTACGAGCAGTACTTC.